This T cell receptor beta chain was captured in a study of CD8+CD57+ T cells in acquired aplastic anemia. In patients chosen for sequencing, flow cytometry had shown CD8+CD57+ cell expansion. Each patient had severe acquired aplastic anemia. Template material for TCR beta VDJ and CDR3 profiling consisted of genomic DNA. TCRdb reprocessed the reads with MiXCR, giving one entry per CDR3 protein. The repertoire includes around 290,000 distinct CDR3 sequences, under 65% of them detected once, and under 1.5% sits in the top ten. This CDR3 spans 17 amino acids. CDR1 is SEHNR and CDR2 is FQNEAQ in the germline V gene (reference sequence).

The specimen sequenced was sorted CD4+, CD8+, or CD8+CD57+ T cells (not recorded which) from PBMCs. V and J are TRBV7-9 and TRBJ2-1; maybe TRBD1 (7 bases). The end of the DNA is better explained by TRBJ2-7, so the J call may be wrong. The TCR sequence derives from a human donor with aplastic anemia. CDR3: CASSSPGAGGTAYEQYF. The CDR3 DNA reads TGTGCCAGCAGCTCGCCAGGGGCAGGGGGGACAGCCTACGAGCAGTACTTC.